These 7 T cell receptor beta chains were all obtained from the same sample, sequenced in a study of identical twins. A single record per CDR3 protein comes from TCRdb applying MiXCR to the 5' RACE reads. Among a few hundred thousand distinct CDR3 sequences, approximately 11% were seen once, and the ten largest hold approximately 4%. The same data also contributed to another study, on yellow fever vaccine responses in identical twins.

Sequencing was carried out using memory (CD45RO+) T cells sorted from blood. The source is a woman aged 18 to 35 in good health.

This clonotype has ten or more counts. This rearrangement joins TRBV7-2 to TRBJ2-1; TRBD2 agrees at 9 bases. Germline CDR1 SGHTA, CDR2 FQGNSA. V lost 4 bases and J lost 10; bases outside the gene matches: 8. The CDR3 has 14 amino acids. CDR3 sequence reads: CASSSTLAGIEQFF. CDR3 sequence (DNA): TGTGCCAGCAGCTCTACTCTAGCGGGAATAGAGCAGTTCTTC.

The rearrangement joins TRBV4-3 to TRBJ1-2; 7 nucleotides align to TRBD1. The germline V gene encodes CDR1 LGHNA and CDR2 YSLEER. V shed 0 bases and J 8 bases; nucleotides not matched to a gene: 3. The CDR3 loop spans 13 amino acids. CDR3 loop: CASSQEQGRGYTF. The DNA for the CDR3 is TGCGCCAGCAGCCAAGAACAGGGGAGGGGCTACACCTTC.

The V call is TRBV28, the J call TRBJ2-1, with no clear D. V dropped 3 bases and J dropped 2 bases, with 8 bases sitting between them. Germline V gene sequence: CDR1 MDHEN, CDR2 SYDVKM. This CDR3 comprises 14 residues. The CDR3 is CASSFRGTYNEQFF. CDR3 bases: TGTGCCAGCAGTTTTCGTGGGACCTACAATGAGCAGTTCTTC.

This clonotype has just a few counts. V usage is TRBV5-1 and J usage is TRBJ2-7; possibly TRBD1 for D (6 bases). Germline assignment: CDR1 SGHRS and CDR2 YFSETQ. The CDR3 length is 14 residues. V dropped 0 bases and J dropped 5 bases, with 12 bases sitting between them. The CDR3: CASSLDQGSNEQYF. The CDR3 DNA follows: TGCGCCAGCAGCTTGGATCAGGGGTCTAACGAGCAGTACTTC.

The chain uses TRBV2 and TRBJ2-6; no reliable D call. The CDR3 length is 15 residues. V lost 1 base to trimming and J lost 2 bases, with 6 bases between them. Per the germline V gene, CDR1 is SNHLY and CDR2 is FYNNEI. CDR3 bases: TGTGCCAGCAGTGAAGAAAGGGCTGGGGCCAACGTCCTGACTTTC. It specifies CASSEERAGANVLTF.

J is TRBJ2-3 and V is TRBV4-2, with 7 bases lining up with TRBD1. The CDR3 has 16 amino acids. V was clipped by 0 bases and J by 5 bases; unmatched bases: 8. Germline V gene sequence: CDR1 LGHNA, CDR2 YNFKEQ. The CDR3 DNA reads TGTGCCAGCAGCCAAGATGGGGACAGCCTTTTAGATACGCAGTATTTT. It codes for CASSQDGDSLLDTQYF.

The rearrangement links TRBV7-9 to TRBJ1-1; D is undetermined. Germline CDR1 SEHNR, CDR2 FQNEAQ (reference sequence). Trimming took off 5 bases at V and 6 bases at J, with 19 bases between the two ends. This CDR3 comprises 15 residues. The CDR3 DNA reads TGTGCCAGCAGCCCAGCGCAGAGGGTTAACGCTGAAGCTTTCTTT. Its translation is CASSPAQRVNAEAFF.